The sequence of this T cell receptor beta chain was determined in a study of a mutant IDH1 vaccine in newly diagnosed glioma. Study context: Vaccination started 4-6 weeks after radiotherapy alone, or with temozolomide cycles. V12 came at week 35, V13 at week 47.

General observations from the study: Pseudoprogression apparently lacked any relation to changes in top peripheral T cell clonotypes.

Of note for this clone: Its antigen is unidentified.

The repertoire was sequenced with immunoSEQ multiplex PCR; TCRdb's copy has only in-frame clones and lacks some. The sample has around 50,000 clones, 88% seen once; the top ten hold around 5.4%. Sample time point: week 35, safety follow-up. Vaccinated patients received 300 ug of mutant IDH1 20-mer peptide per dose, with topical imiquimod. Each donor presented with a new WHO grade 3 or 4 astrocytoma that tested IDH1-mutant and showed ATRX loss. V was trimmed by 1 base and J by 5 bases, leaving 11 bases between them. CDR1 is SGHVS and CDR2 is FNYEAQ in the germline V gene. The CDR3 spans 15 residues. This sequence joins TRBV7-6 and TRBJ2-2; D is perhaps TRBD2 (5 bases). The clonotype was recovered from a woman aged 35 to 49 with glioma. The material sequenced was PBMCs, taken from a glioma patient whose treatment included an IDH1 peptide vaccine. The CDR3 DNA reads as TGTGCCAGCAGCTTAGACATTGGCGGGACCGGGGAGCTGTTTTTT. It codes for CASSLDIGGTGELFF.